The 18 T cell receptor beta chains below all came from one sample that was sequenced in a study of blood T cell repertoires in COVID-19. TCRdb keeps only in-frame clones here, not all; method: immunoSEQ multiplex PCR. Of 200,000 to 250,000 clones in the sample, around nine tenths were seen once. Specimen: peripheral blood. The receptors originated from a man between 60 and 70 years old who had recovered from COVID-19.

The chain couples TRBV28 to TRBJ1-5; possible D gene TRBD1, 5 bases. The germline V gene has CDR1 MDHEN and CDR2 SYDVKM. The CDR3 spans 15 residues. The V end lost 4 bases, the J end lost 0 bases, and 10 bases lay between the germline ends. In DNA, the CDR3 is TGTGCCAGCAGTTCGGGGGGGTATAGCAATCAGCCCCAGCATTTT. It encodes CASSSGGYSNQPQHF.

The chain is built from TRBV5-1 and TRBJ2-5; the D is unclear. Between the trimmed V and J ends, which lost 4 bases and 0 bases, there was a span of 10 bases. The CDR3 totals 14 residues. CDR1 SGHRS and CDR2 YFSETQ come from the germline V gene. DNA for the CDR3: TGCGCCAGCAGCCCTCAGTGGTACCAAGAGACCCAGTACTTC. The encoded protein is CASSPQWYQETQYF.

This sequence joins TRBV13 and TRBJ2-3; 8 positions match TRBD1. Germline CDR1 is PRHDT and CDR2 is FYEKMQ (reference sequence). This CDR3 contains 14 residues. Germline trimming cut 5 bases from V and 4 bases from J; bases unmatched to any gene: 5. This CDR3 is CASSDRGSADTQYF. The CDR3 nucleotides read TGTGCCAGCAGCGACAGGGGCTCCGCAGATACGCAGTATTTT.

This chain uses TRBV18 with TRBJ2-7, with D perhaps matching TRBD1 (6 bases). The CDR3 is 15 residues long. V was clipped by 2 bases and J by 1 base, with 12 bases between them. CDR1 and CDR2 from the germline V gene are KGHSH and LQKENI. CDR3 nucleotides: TGTGCCAGCTCACCAAGCACAGGGTTGTCCTACGAGCAGTACTTC. It is translated as CASSPSTGLSYEQYF.

The CDR3 DNA reads as TGTGCCAGCAGGCGGGGGGGTGCAGATACGCAGTATTTT. Its protein is CASRRGGADTQYF. The V gene is TRBV3-1 (or the pseudogene TRBV3-2), the J gene TRBJ2-3, with 9 bases that match TRBD2. CDR1 is LGHDT, CDR2 YNNKEL, per germline (reference sequence). The V and J ends lost 6 bases and 4 bases, in that order; junction bases with no gene match: 2. The CDR3 is 13 amino acids.

This clone was recorded at least ten times. V is TRBV14 and J is TRBJ2-1; 9 nucleotides agree with TRBD2. This CDR3 spans 15 amino acids. The germline V gene has CDR1 SGHDN and CDR2 FVKESK. V lost 4 bases to trimming and J lost 5 bases; unmatched junction nucleotides: 6. The CDR3 sequence is CASSRTSDPDNEQFF. In DNA, the CDR3 is TGTGCCAGCAGCCGGACTAGCGACCCCGACAATGAGCAGTTCTTC.

The rearrangement joins TRBV9 to TRBJ2-1, with D maybe TRBD2 (6 bases). With 0 bases removed from V and 1 base from J, the gap between germline ends came to 11 bases. The CDR3 spans 16 residues. Germline loops: CDR1 SGDLS, CDR2 YYNGEE. CDR3: CASSVGTTSSYNEQFF. In DNA form, the CDR3 reads TGTGCCAGCAGCGTAGGGACTACCTCATCCTACAATGAGCAGTTCTTC.

V and J are TRBV29-1 and TRBJ2-1; 11 bases are shared with TRBD2. After removal of 4 bases from V and 7 bases from J, the junction contained 6 bases not matched to a gene. The germline V gene encodes CDR1 SQVTM and CDR2 ANQGSEA. The length of the CDR3 is 14 residues. CDR3 nucleotides: TGCAGCGTTGCGGGGCTAGCGGGAGGTAATGAGCAGTTCTTC. This sequence encodes CSVAGLAGGNEQFF.

The rearrangement joins TRBV3-1 (or the pseudogene TRBV3-2) to TRBJ2-7; 10 bases agree with TRBD2. The V and J ends lost 5 bases and 5 bases, in that order; junction bases with no gene match: 0. Germline V CDR1 and CDR2: LGHDT, YNNKEL (reference sequence). The CDR3 has 12 amino acids. The chain's CDR3 is CASSGLADEQYF. CDR3 bases: TGTGCCAGCAGCGGACTAGCGGACGAGCAGTACTTC.

The chain recombines TRBV19 with TRBJ1-2; 9 positions agree with TRBD1. Trimming cost V 5 bases and J 10 bases; bases outside gene matches: 8. This CDR3 region has 13 residues. Looked up from germline, CDR1 is LNHDA and CDR2 is SQIVND (reference sequence). CDR3: CASSWGQGNSYTF. The DNA for the CDR3 is TGTGCCAGTAGTTGGGGACAGGGTAATTCCTACACCTTC. Variable domain in full (rest from reference TRBV19 and TRBJ1-2): DGGITQSPKYLFRKEGQNVTLSCEQNLNHDAMYWYRQDPGQGLRLIYYSQIVNDFQKGDIAEGYSVSREKKESFPLTVTSAQKNPTAFYLCASSWGQGNSYTFGSGTRLTVV.

J is TRBJ1-1 and V is TRBV19; 8 nucleotides agree with TRBD1. The CDR3 has 15 residues. The germline gives CDR1 LNHDA, CDR2 SQIVND (reference sequence). The V and J ends lost 11 bases and 3 bases, in that order; junction bases with no gene match: 14. The CDR3 nucleotides are TGTGCCGAGACCGCGGTGGGCAGGGGGCACACTGAAGCTTTCTTT. Protein: CAETAVGRGHTEAFF.

The rearrangement links TRBV19 to TRBJ2-1; unclear D gene. The CDR3 is 10 residues long. CDR1 LNHDA and CDR2 SQIVND come from the germline V gene (reference sequence). Trimming stripped 7 bases from V and 10 bases from J, with 8 bases between. CDR3 bases: TGTGCCAGTATGGAGCGCGAGCAGTTCTTC. Protein sequence: CASMEREQFF.

CDR3 nucleotides: TGTGCCACCAGGAGCGGTACGGGGGCCTACAATGAGCAGTTCTTC. This gives the protein CATRSGTGAYNEQFF. This rearrangement joins TRBV15 to TRBJ2-1, with D possibly matching TRBD2 (6 bases). CDR1 is LNHNV and CDR2 is YYDKDF in the germline V gene (reference sequence). CDR3 length equals 15 residues. The V end was cut by 6 bases, the J end by 2 bases, with 14 bases between.

The rearrangement uses TRBV11-2 and TRBJ1-6, with D perhaps TRBD1 (6 bases). There are 15 residues in the CDR3. V was clipped by 5 bases and J by 10 bases, with 18 bases between them. CDR1 and CDR2 from the germline V gene are SGHAT and FQNNGV. The CDR3 DNA sequence: TGTGCCAGCAGCCCTTGGGGGCCAGGGCGATCACCCCTCCACTTT. Its translation is CASSPWGPGRSPLHF.

This clone occurred once. The chain recombines TRBV11-3 with TRBJ2-4, with 7 bases that match TRBD1. V lost 6 bases, J lost 8 bases, and 22 bases stayed unmatched. Germline CDR1 and CDR2: SGHNT and YENEEA. CDR3 length: 18 amino acids. The CDR3 coding sequence is TGTGCCAGCAGTCCTGGAACCACAGGGGACGGGTCCTTGGACATTCAGTACTTC. This codes for CASSPGTTGDGSLDIQYF.

The rearrangement links TRBV7-2 to TRBJ1-5, with unresolved D. Germline V gives CDR1 SGHTA, CDR2 FQGNSA. The CDR3 length is 14 residues. V lost 5 bases and J lost 3, with 11 bases in between. The CDR3 spells CASSQDIYNQPQHF. CDR3 bases: TGTGCCAGCAGCCAAGACATATACAATCAGCCCCAGCATTTT.

The table lists this clone with a count of one. The chain links TRBV19 to TRBJ1-2, with a tentative D call TRBD1 (6 bases). Germline V lookup: CDR1 LNHDA, CDR2 SQIVND (reference sequence). The CDR3 length is 14 residues. Trimming shortened V by 5 bases and J by 7 bases, and 17 bases separated the two germline ends. The CDR3 nucleotides are TGTGCCAGTAGTCGAGGACAGTATGTTGGTGGCTACACCTTC. Protein: CASSRGQYVGGYTF.

V and J are TRBV9 and TRBJ1-2, with a tentative D call TRBD1 (5 bases). CDR1 and CDR2 (germline): SGDLS, YYNGEE. The CDR3 runs 15 residues. V lost 4 bases and J lost 4, with 17 bases in between. CDR3 DNA: TGTGCCAGCAGCCCTTCTCGGGGGACGGGCTATGGCTACACCTTC. This gives the protein CASSPSRGTGYGYTF.